The rows below give T cell receptor beta chains drawn from one sample of a study of cytomegalovirus exposure and HLA in healthy donors. Here immunoSEQ multiplex PCR was the method, and the copy in TCRdb shows in-frame clones only, minus some. The sample has under 150,000 clones; approximately 70% are singletons. The specimen sequenced was PBMCs. The source is a woman aged 55-70 years in good health and CMV-seropositive. The CDR3 runs from the conserved cysteine through the conserved F or W. A D gene is named only where the DNA matches it firmly. Clone size, where shown, is once, few, many, or a class for clones that have expanded.

>TRBJ2-5|TRBV6-5|-|15|-
TGTGCCAGCAGTTACGACGGCAGGGGGAGGGAGACCCAGTACTTC
CASSYDGRGRETQYF
>TRBJ2-7|TRBV27|-|13|TRBD1
TGTGCCAGCGGCCGGGACAGGGTTTACGAGCAGTACTTC
CASGRDRVYEQYF
>TRBJ2-4|TRBV11-3|-|16|TRBD2
TGTGCCAGCAGCCCCACGGTTGGGGGGGGCAAAAACATTCAGTACTTC
CASSPTVGGGKNIQYF
>TRBJ1-2|TRBV6-6|-|15|-
TGTGCCAGCAGTCCTTTGTCCGGGACTAGCTATGGCTACACCTTC
CASSPLSGTSYGYTF
>TRBJ1-5|TRBV6-1|few|16|TRBD1
TGTGCCAGCAGTGAAGGAGGGACAGGGGTGCCTCAGCCCCAGCATTTT
CASSEGGTGVPQPQHF
>TRBJ2-7|TRBV7-9|few|12|-
TGTGCCAGCAGCCCGACTAGTGGAGAGCAGTACTTC
CASSPTSGEQYF
>TRBJ2-7|TRBV5-1|-|14|TRBD1
TGCGCCAGCAGCTTGGAGCAGGGGGCGAGAGAGCAGTACTTC
CASSLEQGAREQYF
>TRBJ2-6|TRBV11-2|-|17|TRBD2
TGTGCCAGCAGCTTCGGGGGGGGACTCTCTGGGGCCAACGTCCTGACTTTC
CASSFGGGLSGANVLTF
>TRBJ1-1|TRBV5-1|-|14|-
TGCGCCAGCAGCCCGTCCGCGGGGAACACTGAAGCTTTCTTT
CASSPSAGNTEAFF
>TRBJ1-1|TRBV11-2|few|13|-
TGTGCCAGCAGCTTAGTAAGACAGTCTGAAGCTTTCTTT
CASSLVRQSEAFF
>TRBJ1-3|TRBV6-1|-|15|TRBD1
TGTGCCAGCAGTGAGAGGACAGGGGTTAGAAACACCATATATTTT
CASSERTGVRNTIYF
>TRBJ2-7|TRBV10-3|-|14|-
TGTGCCACCCGGGGGCACAGGGGTCTCTACGAGCAGTACTTC
CATRGHRGLYEQYF
>TRBJ2-5|TRBV9|few|15|TRBD2
TGTGCCAGCAGCGTAGATAGGGCGGGGGTATGGACCCAGTACTTC
CASSVDRAGVWTQYF
>TRBJ2-2|TRBV5-4|-|16|TRBD1
TGTGCCAGCAGCTTGGGCCCTGGACAGGGGACCGGGGAGCTGTTTTTT
CASSLGPGQGTGELFF
>TRBJ1-1|TRBV29-1|-|13|TRBD1
TGCAGCGCCCGCAGGGGGCGGAACACTGAAGCTTTCTTT
CSARRGRNTEAFF
>TRBJ1-5|TRBV6-5|few|14|-
TGTGCCAGCACCAGACAGATTAGCAATCAGCCCCAGCATTTT
CASTRQISNQPQHF
>TRBJ1-5|TRBV19|-|14|-
TGTGCCAGTAGTAACGGGGGGTTCAATCAGCCCCAGCATTTT
CASSNGGFNQPQHF
>TRBJ1-5|TRBV14|-|13|-
TGTGCCAGCAGCCAAGCAGGAAATCAGCCCCAGCATTTT
CASSQAGNQPQHF
>TRBJ1-2|TRBV5-6|-|14|TRBD1
TGTGCCAGCAGCCGGGGACAGAACAACTATGGCTACACCTTC
CASSRGQNNYGYTF
>TRBJ1-4|TRBV10-3|-|15|TRBD1
TGTGCCATCAGTAGAGGACAGGGGGCCGATGAAAAACTGTTTTTT
CAISRGQGADEKLFF
>TRBJ1-2|TRBV6-1|-|14|-
TGTGCCAGCAGTGAAGGACAGCCGGTTTATGGCTACACCTTC
CASSEGQPVYGYTF
>TRBJ1-1|TRBV4-1|few|15|TRBD1
TGCGCCAGCAGCCATAACAGGGGGCTAATCACTGAAGCTTTCTTT
CASSHNRGLITEAFF
>TRBJ2-2|TRBV15|few|16|TRBD2
TGTGCCACCAGCAGAGATACGGCGGGGGGGGCCGGGGAGCTGTTTTTT
CATSRDTAGGAGELFF
>TRBJ2-7|TRBV9|-|13|TRBD1
TGTGCCAGCAGCGCCGACAGGGGCGGTGTGCAGTACTTC
CASSADRGGVQYF
>TRBJ2-3|TRBV10-1|few|15|TRBD2
TGCGCCAGCAGTTGGCTAGCGGGACAGACAGATACGCAGTATTTT
CASSWLAGQTDTQYF
>TRBJ1-6|TRBV27|-|17|-
TGTGCCAGCAGTTTAATCGTCAGCGGGTTGTATAATTCACCCCTCCACTTT
CASSLIVSGLYNSPLHF
>TRBJ1-4|TRBV5-1|few|15|TRBD1
TGCGCCAGCAGGGCGAGACAGGGTTCTAATGAAAAACTGTTTTTT
CASRARQGSNEKLFF
>TRBJ2-5|TRBV4-1|once|14|-
TGCGCCAGCAGCCATTTACAGGGTCAAGAGACCCAGTACTTC
CASSHLQGQETQYF
>TRBJ1-6|TRBV27|-|17|-
TGTGCCAGCAGTCGACGGACAGATGGAACCTATAATTCACCCCTCCACTTT
CASSRRTDGTYNSPLHF
>TRBJ1-5|TRBV19|few|16|TRBD1
TGTGCCAGTAGCAGGACAGGGGGCGAGAGGAGGCAGCCCCAGCATTTT
CASSRTGGERRQPQHF
>TRBJ1-1|TRBV11-2|-|15|TRBD1
TGTGCCAGCAGCTTAACAGGGGACCCGAACACTGAAGCTTTCTTT
CASSLTGDPNTEAFF
>TRBJ1-6|TRBV13|-|15|TRBD1
TGTGCCAGCAGCTTAGGGGACAGGCCAGGCTCACCCCTCCACTTT
CASSLGDRPGSPLHF
>TRBJ1-6|TRBV6-5|-|14|TRBD1
TGTGCCAGCAGAGCCGGGACAGATAATTCACCCCTCCACTTT
CASRAGTDNSPLHF
>TRBJ2-7|TRBV5-6|-|15|TRBD1
TGTGCCAGCAGCTTGGCCGAGTCAGGGGGCTACGAGCAGTACTTC
CASSLAESGGYEQYF
>TRBJ1-1|TRBV6-5|few|14|-
TGTGCCAGCAGTTACTCTTCTATGAACACTGAAGCTTTCTTT
CASSYSSMNTEAFF
>TRBJ2-7|TRBV28|-|14|-
TGTGCCAGCATGGTCAGAAGGAGGCCCGAGGAGCAGTACTTC
CASMVRRRPEEQYF
>TRBJ2-7|TRBV2|-|14|TRBD2
TGTGCCAGCAGTGAGGAGCGGGGGGCCTACGAGCAGTACTTC
CASSEERGAYEQYF